This T cell receptor (beta chain) was recorded in a study of technical replicates of blood from several donors. This CDR3 contains 15 residues. Germline V gives CDR1 SGDLS, CDR2 YYNGEE. Deletions cut 4 bases from V and 3 bases from J, with 15 bases between. TCRdb's copy holds only in-frame clones and misses some; the assay was immunoSEQ multiplex PCR. The table has around 70,000 clones, roughly 94% seen once. The sequenced material came from T cells isolated from PBMCs. The TCR originated in a human donor in good health. The J gene is TRBJ2-3, the V gene TRBV9, with D maybe TRBD2 (6 bases). In DNA form, the CDR3 reads TGTGCCAGCAGCCCTGGGGTAGCGGTGACAGATACGCAGTATTTT. It encodes CASSPGVAVTDTQYF.